This T cell receptor (beta chain) was retrieved from a study of control samples from healthy donors and cancer patients. Assay used: immunoSEQ multiplex PCR; TCRdb lists only in-frame clones, some missing. This sample yields roughly 120,000 clones, of which 85% to 95% are seen a single time; approximately 4% belongs to the top ten. V lost 7 bases and J 5 bases, leaving 11 bases between the germline ends. CDR3 length equals 13 residues. Germline CDR1 reads MDHEN; CDR2 reads SYDVKM. The receptor was derived from a man aged 25 to 40 in good health. Material: blood. The chain links TRBV28 to TRBJ1-4; D unresolved. CDR3: CASTLRWNEKLFF. DNA for the CDR3: TGTGCCAGCACTCTTAGGTGGAATGAAAAACTGTTTTTT.